This TCR beta chain was sequenced in a study of blood T cell repertoires in COVID-19. Across the study: Collection of acute and convalescent COVID-19 samples took place in the United States, Italy and Spain.

The germline V gene encodes CDR1 LGHDT and CDR2 YNNKEL (reference sequence). V was trimmed by 3 bases and J by 4 bases, leaving 12 bases between them. The CDR3 contains 14 residues. Clinical history as reported by participants underpinned cohort assignment. In the original analysis: Quantification of nucleated cells was approximated via reference gene primer amplification. Generated by immunoSEQ multiplex PCR, the TCRdb table keeps only in-frame clones and is missing some. V and J calls and clone size are those listed in that table; D and trimming were worked out from the DNA. The sample consists of more than 200,000 clones, 85% to 90% of them appearing once.

This sequence was found in a woman in her twenties or thirties with acute COVID-19. The genes are TRBV3-1 (or the pseudogene TRBV3-2) and TRBJ1-2, with D perhaps matching TRBD1 (6 bases). Material: PBMCs or T cells enriched from blood (not recorded which). The CDR3 loop is CASSQGAKVYGYTF. The CDR3 nucleotides read TGTGCCAGCAGCCAGGGGGCGAAGGTCTATGGCTACACCTTC.